This T cell receptor beta chain is drawn from a study of blood T cell repertoires in COVID-19. Study overall: Spain, Italy and the United States supplied samples that represented acute and convalescent COVID-19. Nucleic acid was either cDNA or gDNA, and it came from T cells, B-cell-depleted T cells, or PBMCs.

The authors' processing: Reference gene primer amplification yielded estimated nucleated cell counts. Profiling relied on immunoSEQ multiplex PCR, and the TCRdb table lists in-frame clones only, not all of them. V, J and clone size are taken as reported in that table, and D and trimming were inferred from the DNA itself. Of more than 85,000 clones in the sample, 82% were seen once. Sequencing was performed on peripheral blood. The source is a woman aged 55-69 years with acute or convalescent COVID-19.

The CDR3 sequence is CASSVGHTDTQYF. The CDR3 DNA is TGTGCCAGCAGCGTAGGTCACACAGATACGCAGTATTTT. The chain carries TRBV9 and TRBJ2-3; the D is unclear. Trimming took off 0 bases at V and 2 bases at J, with 4 bases between the two ends. The CDR3 length is 13 residues. The germline V gene encodes CDR1 SGDLS and CDR2 YYNGEE.